Below are 29 T cell receptor beta chains sequenced from a single sample in a study of blood T cell repertoires in COVID-19. Here immunoSEQ multiplex PCR was the method, and the copy in TCRdb shows in-frame clones only, minus some. The sample has tens of thousands of clones, approximately 87% seen once. Source material: peripheral blood. These receptors came from a woman in her sixties with COVID-19, enrolled during active disease.

A single count supports this clone. The J gene is TRBJ1-4, the V gene TRBV7-2, with a possible D match to TRBD1 (5 bases). With 5 bases removed from V and 4 bases from J, the gap between germline ends came to 11 bases. In germline, CDR1 is SGHTA, CDR2 FQGNSA. The CDR3 runs to 14 residues. Written as DNA, the CDR3 is TGTGCCAGCAGCCCCGACAGCGTTAATGAAAAACTGTTTTTT. The encoded protein is CASSPDSVNEKLFF.

This rearrangement joins TRBV11-2 to TRBJ2-7; 9 bases are shared with TRBD1. The CDR3 has 15 residues. Germline V lookup: CDR1 SGHAT, CDR2 FQNNGV. V lost 2 bases, J lost 6 bases, and 8 bases stayed unmatched. The CDR3 spells CASSLRPGQGSEQYF. The CDR3 DNA is TGTGCCAGCAGCTTACGCCCGGGACAGGGCTCCGAGCAGTACTTC. Supplemented by reference TRBV11-2 and TRBJ2-7, the full variable domain reads EAGVAQSPRYKIIEKRQSVAFWCNPISGHATLYWYQQILGQGPKLLIQFQNNGVVDDSQLPKDRFSAERLKGVDSTLKIQPAKLEDSAVYLCASSLRPGQGSEQYFGPGTRLTVT.

This clone was counted between two and nine times. CDR3 sequence reads: CASSQEGLAGGGTDTQYF. The CDR3 bases are TGTGCCAGCAGCCAAGAAGGACTAGCGGGAGGGGGCACAGATACGCAGTATTTT. The V call is TRBV3-1 (or the pseudogene TRBV3-2), the J call TRBJ2-3, with 15 bases fitting TRBD2. Germline-derived CDR1 and CDR2 are LGHDT and YNNKEL (reference sequence). V was clipped by 0 bases and J by 1 base; unmatched bases: 2. The CDR3 covers 18 residues.

The chain employs TRBV2 and TRBJ1-5; D gene unclear. This CDR3 comprises 13 residues. The germline V gene has CDR1 SNHLY and CDR2 FYNNEI. V was shortened by 6 bases and J by 4 bases, with 10 bases between the two germline ends. CDR3 nucleotides: TGTGCCAGCAGCGTGGAGGGTAATCAGCCCCAGCATTTT. Protein product: CASSVEGNQPQHF.

This chain joins TRBV28 and TRBJ1-2, with no clear D. This CDR3 contains 12 residues. CDR1 and CDR2 (germline): MDHEN, SYDVKM. The V end lost 2 bases, the J end lost 4 bases, and 5 bases lay between the germline ends. The CDR3 coding sequence is TGTGCCAGCAGTTTAGTCGGCTATGGCTACACCTTC. It codes for CASSLVGYGYTF.

J is TRBJ2-1 and V is TRBV5-1; TRBD2 matches 8 bases. The CDR3 consists of 16 residues. Germline CDR1 is SGHRS and CDR2 is YFSETQ. With 0 bases clipped from V and 8 bases from J, the junction kept 10 bases outside the gene matches. The CDR3 loop reads CASSLAIAGGLYEQFF. As DNA, the CDR3 is TGCGCCAGCAGCTTGGCTATCGCGGGAGGTTTGTATGAGCAGTTCTTC.

The V and J genes are TRBV3-1 (or the pseudogene TRBV3-2) and TRBJ2-1, with D unresolved. Germline CDR1 reads LGHDT; CDR2 reads YNNKEL (reference sequence). The V end was cut by 1 base, the J end by 8 bases, with 15 bases between. The CDR3 totals 15 residues. CDR3 in DNA: TGTGCCAGCAGCCAAGGTGGTGTAGCAATCCATGAGCAGTTCTTC. Protein: CASSQGGVAIHEQFF.

This chain links TRBV7-2 with TRBJ2-1; the match to TRBD1 covers 9 bases. CDR3 size: 14 residues. With 4 bases clipped from V and 7 bases from J, the junction kept 5 bases outside the gene matches. CDR1 SGHTA and CDR2 FQGNSA come from the germline V gene. The CDR3 sequence is CASSSRTGANEQFF. CDR3 coding DNA: TGTGCCAGCAGCTCGCGGACAGGGGCGAATGAGCAGTTCTTC.

This clone was seen once. The rearrangement joins TRBV2 to TRBJ1-6; tentative D call: TRBD1 (5 bases). V was trimmed by 2 bases and J by 13 bases, leaving 21 bases between them. The CDR3 sequence is 16 residues long. Germline CDR1 reads SNHLY; CDR2 reads FYNNEI. In nucleotides, the CDR3 is TGTGCCAGCAGTGAATACTCGGGCAGGGCAAAGGTCCCCCTCCACTTT. Translation: CASSEYSGRAKVPLHF.

Only a few counts were recorded for this clone. This chain links TRBV5-4 with TRBJ2-7; D may be TRBD2 (6 bases). Trimming left V 4 bases short and J 0 bases short, with 14 bases between. The CDR3 covers 15 residues. Looked up from germline, CDR1 is SGHNT and CDR2 is YYREEE (reference sequence). CDR3 sequence reads: CASSPRRVPSYEQYF. Here the CDR3 DNA reads TGTGCCAGCAGCCCCAGGAGGGTCCCCTCCTACGAGCAGTACTTC.

The chain recombines TRBV5-6 with TRBJ2-1; 9 positions match TRBD2. CDR3 length equals 15 residues. CDR1 and CDR2 (germline): SGHDT, YYEEEE. Trimming at V came to 2 bases and at J to 13 bases, leaving 13 bases not matched to a gene. CDR3 DNA: TGTGCCAGCAGCTTACCCGGGACTAGCTTCGTTTTTCAGTTCTTC. It encodes CASSLPGTSFVFQFF.

This chain joins TRBV20-1 and TRBJ2-3; D is undetermined. The V gene lost 5 bases and the J gene lost 5 bases, with 8 bases spanning the gap. The CDR3 runs 11 residues. Germline V gene lookup returns CDR1 DFQATT and CDR2 SNEGSKA (reference sequence). As DNA, the CDR3 is TGCAGTGCTCTTCGCAGAGATACGCAGTATTTT. Its protein product is CSALRRDTQYF.

The rearrangement joins TRBV5-1 to TRBJ2-7; tentative D call: TRBD1 (5 bases). The CDR3 has 16 amino acids. CDR1 SGHRS and CDR2 YFSETQ come from the germline V gene. With 5 bases removed from V and 5 bases from J, the gap between germline ends came to 23 bases. The CDR3 spells CASRKLLDITDHEQYF. For the CDR3, the DNA is TGCGCCAGCAGAAAGCTGCTGGACATCACGGACCACGAGCAGTACTTC.

V is TRBV7-8 and J is TRBJ2-7, with D uncertain. Trimming removed 5 bases from V and 2 bases from J, with 10 bases in between. The CDR3 contains 13 residues. Germline V lookup: CDR1 SGHVS, CDR2 FQNEAQ. The CDR3 is CASSPTKTYEQYF. The CDR3 DNA sequence: TGTGCCAGCAGCCCAACTAAGACCTACGAGCAGTACTTC.

The rearrangement joins TRBV6-2 or TRBV6-3 to TRBJ2-2; D is unresolved. The V and J ends lost 2 bases and 1 base respectively, with 11 bases between them. The germline V gene has CDR1 MNHEY and CDR2 SVGEGT. This CDR3 has 16 amino acids. CDR3: CASSYTVPQNTGELFF. The CDR3 coding sequence is TGTGCCAGCAGTTACACTGTTCCCCAGAACACCGGGGAGCTGTTTTTT.

This clone has only one observation. The genes are TRBV10-2 and TRBJ2-7, with unresolved D. The CDR3 loop spans 12 amino acids. The germline V gene encodes CDR1 WSHSY and CDR2 SAAADI. The V gene lost 2 bases and the J gene lost 4 bases, with 6 bases spanning the gap. The CDR3 sequence is CASSERSYEQYF. The CDR3 nucleotides read TGCGCCAGCAGTGAGAGGAGTTACGAGCAGTACTTC.

This sequence joins TRBV25-1 and TRBJ1-1; D is unresolved. V lost 3 bases and J lost 0, with 11 bases in between. The germline CDR1 and CDR2 sequences are MGHDK and SYGVNS. This CDR3 is built from 15 residues. In DNA form, the CDR3 reads TGTGCCAGCAGTGACCTCCGGGTTTTGAACACTGAAGCTTTCTTT. Its translation: CASSDLRVLNTEAFF.

V is TRBV19 and J is TRBJ1-1; maybe TRBD1 (6 bases). Germline V gene lookup returns CDR1 LNHDA and CDR2 SQIVND (reference sequence). The CDR3 is made up of 18 amino acids. V lost 3 bases, J lost 2 bases, and 22 bases lay in between. The CDR3 DNA reads as TGTGCCAGTAGTATGGGTCTGATTACAGGGCCCAAAAACACTGAAGCTTTCTTT. Translated: CASSMGLITGPKNTEAFF.

V is TRBV6-5 and J is TRBJ2-7, with 7 bases fitting TRBD1. The V segment lost 7 bases and the J segment 2 bases; nucleotides outside the gene matches: 5. Per the germline V gene, CDR1 is MNHEY and CDR2 is SVGAGI. CDR3 length: 13 residues. The CDR3 region is CASTRDSAYEQYF. The CDR3 nucleotides read TGTGCCAGCACACGGGACAGTGCCTACGAGCAGTACTTC.

CDR3 protein: CSVGGTSGSRAEQFF. Written as DNA, the CDR3 is TGCAGCGTTGGCGGAACTAGCGGGAGTCGGGCTGAGCAGTTCTTC. This sequence joins TRBV29-1 and TRBJ2-1; 11 positions agree with TRBD2. The V and J ends lost 4 bases and 9 bases, in that order; junction bases with no gene match: 11. The germline V gene has CDR1 SQVTM and CDR2 ANQGSEA. The CDR3 runs 15 residues.

This sequence joins TRBV28 and TRBJ2-7; TRBD1 matches at 9 bases. This CDR3 spans 16 amino acids. Germline CDR1 MDHEN, CDR2 SYDVKM. With 1 base clipped from V and 7 bases from J, the junction kept 11 bases outside the gene matches. The CDR3 loop is CASSLLVGQGSEEQYF. As DNA, the CDR3 is TGTGCCAGCAGTTTATTGGTGGGACAGGGATCAGAGGAGCAGTACTTC.

The rearrangement joins TRBV5-1 to TRBJ1-2; D might be TRBD1 (6 bases). Per the germline V gene, CDR1 is SGHRS and CDR2 is YFSETQ. The CDR3 has 16 residues. V lost 2 bases to trimming and J lost 0 bases, with 14 bases between them. The CDR3 DNA follows: TGCGCCAGCAGCTTTGGACAGTCTGCCTCTAACTATGGCTACACCTTC. Its translation: CASSFGQSASNYGYTF.

This clone was observed once. The CDR3 here is CASRHSGTGELFF. The CDR3 DNA is TGTGCCAGCAGGCACTCAGGGACCGGGGAGCTGTTTTTT. The chain joins TRBV14 to TRBJ2-2, with D possibly TRBD1 on 5 matching bases. The CDR3 consists of 13 residues. Germline CDR1 SGHDN, CDR2 FVKESK. Trimming pared 6 bases from V and 5 bases from J, leaving 10 bases between.

This clone was counted once. The chain has TRBV25-1 and TRBJ1-2, with TRBD1 identical over 7 bases. The V and J ends lost 7 bases and 3 bases, in that order; junction bases with no gene match: 2. Per germline, CDR1 MGHDK and CDR2 SYGVNS. The CDR3 covers 12 residues. This CDR3 is CASKGQYYGYTF. The CDR3 DNA reads TGTGCCAGCAAGGGACAGTACTATGGCTACACCTTC.

The chain carries TRBV9 and TRBJ1-6; D gene uncertain. Germline lookup yields CDR1 SGDLS and CDR2 YYNGEE. This CDR3 is built from 13 residues. Trimming pared 2 bases from V and 8 bases from J, leaving 8 bases between. The CDR3 protein is CASSVTPDSPLHF. DNA for the CDR3: TGTGCCAGCAGCGTCACACCAGATTCACCCCTCCACTTT.

The rearrangement joins TRBV12-3 or TRBV12-4 to TRBJ1-2; TRBD1 is a possible D gene (5 bases). Trimming took off 3 bases at V and 6 bases at J, with 8 bases between the two ends. This CDR3 is built from 12 residues. The CDR3 nucleotides are TGTGCCAGCAGTTTGCAGGGTGATGGCTACACCTTC. This sequence encodes CASSLQGDGYTF.

V and J are TRBV3-1 (or the pseudogene TRBV3-2) and TRBJ2-3; TRBD2 aligns across 9 bases. In germline, CDR1 is LGHDT, CDR2 YNNKEL (reference sequence). CDR3 size: 14 residues. Losses at the gene ends were 5 bases for V and 5 bases for J; bases not matched to a gene: 5. DNA of the CDR3: TGTGCCAGCAGCTATAGCGGGAGTCTAGATACGCAGTATTTT. Protein product: CASSYSGSLDTQYF.

This chain connects TRBV18 to TRBJ1-2, with D perhaps TRBD1 (5 bases). The CDR3 loop spans 16 amino acids. Trimming left V 6 bases short and J 3 bases short, with 20 bases between. CDR1 is KGHSH, CDR2 LQKENI, per germline. The CDR3 is CASSPTRDSADYGYTF. CDR3 bases: TGTGCCAGCTCGCCGACTCGGGACTCGGCAGACTATGGCTACACCTTC.

The genes are TRBV7-3 and TRBJ1-3, with D maybe TRBD1 (6 bases). The length of the CDR3 is 15 residues. Germline V gene sequence: CDR1 SGHTA, CDR2 FQGTGA. Trimming cost V 5 bases and J 0 bases, with 11 bases left between them. CDR3 DNA sequence: TGTGCCAGCAGCCTCAGGGGTTACTCTGGAAACACCATATATTTT. Amino acid sequence: CASSLRGYSGNTIYF.